The clone carrying this T cell receptor beta chain was seen only a few times. The junction differs from germline at one of its ends, possibly a read error. Germline lookup yields CDR1 GTSNPN and CDR2 SVGIG (reference sequence). The CDR3 is 12 residues long. Unique molecular identifiers were incorporated during preparation of the TCRbeta library. TCRdb re-called the PCR reads through MiXCR, storing one row per CDR3 protein. Among around 380,000 distinct CDR3 sequences, roughly 10% were seen once, and the ten largest hold roughly 5.1%. This record comes from a study of T-cell reconstitution after alpha-beta-depleted transplantation in children.

This sequence was found in a human donor who donated a stem cell graft to a child with acute myeloid leukemia. The source material was PBMCs from the stem cell graft donor, sampled from the stem cell graft. The chain links TRBV30 to TRBJ2-4, with 7 nucleotides matching TRBD1. CDR3 sequence reads: CAWSTGQNSQYF. As DNA, the CDR3 is TGTGCCTGGAGTACGGGACAGAACAGTCAGTACTTC.